This TCR beta chain was sequenced for a study of blood T cell repertoires in COVID-19. Overall study context: Acute-phase and convalescent COVID-19 samples originated in the United States, Italy and Spain. PBMCs, B-cell-depleted T cells, or T cells provided the cDNA or gDNA that made up the material.

This CDR3 spans 11 amino acids. The germline V gene has CDR1 SGHRS and CDR2 YFSETQ. The ends were cut back, 2 bases at V and 5 bases at J, with 5 bases in the middle. Authors' processing steps: Nucleated cell number was recorded as an estimate derived from reference gene primer amplification. Clones were read by immunoSEQ multiplex PCR, and TCRdb kept only the in-frame ones, dropping some. The V and J calls and clone size come from that table; D and trimming were worked out from the DNA. The table shows 90,000 to 120,000 clones, with roughly 80% occurring only once. This clone showed up just a few times.

The receptor was isolated from a woman of 80 years or more with active or convalescent COVID-19. Sequencing used peripheral blood. This sequence joins TRBV5-1 and TRBJ2-7; no definite D call. This CDR3 reads CASSFRDEQYF. As DNA, the CDR3 is TGCGCCAGCAGCTTCCGGGACGAGCAGTACTTC.